The 21 T cell receptor beta chains reported below all come from one sample, sequenced in a study of T cell changes during pregnancy in multiple sclerosis. Assay used: immunoSEQ multiplex PCR; TCRdb lists only in-frame clones, some missing. The repertoire consists of around 48,000 clones, with approximately 92% occurring once and the leading ten covering 0.67%. The material sequenced was CD4+ T cells from peripheral blood mononuclear cells, taken in the third trimester of pregnancy. Source of these receptors: a female donor with multiple sclerosis, enrolled in a pregnancy study.

V gene TRBV6-1 combines with J gene TRBJ2-1, with D tentatively TRBD2 (6 bases). Germline values: CDR1 MNHNS, CDR2 SASEGT. The CDR3 is 16 amino acids. V lost 4 bases and J lost 5, with 18 bases in between. CDR3 in amino acids: CASSAGETRIDNEQFF. The CDR3 DNA reads TGTGCCAGCAGTGCTGGCGAGACTAGAATAGACAATGAGCAGTTCTTC.

This chain joins TRBV2 and TRBJ1-5; 10 bases are shared with TRBD1. The CDR3 is 15 amino acids. Germline CDR1 and CDR2: SNHLY and FYNNEI. V lost 6 bases and J lost 8; bases outside the gene matches: 10. CDR3 amino acids: CASSRDRGGSKPQHF. In DNA form, the CDR3 reads TGTGCCAGCAGCCGGGACAGGGGCGGCTCTAAGCCCCAGCATTTT.

The chain combines TRBV10-3 with TRBJ2-7; weak D call: TRBD2 (5 bases). Germline V gene sequence: CDR1 ENHRY, CDR2 SYGVKD. The CDR3 totals 11 residues. CDR3 DNA: TGTGCAGTTACTAGCTCCTACGAGCAGTACTTC. This codes for CAVTSSYEQYF.

V is TRBV7-2 and J is TRBJ2-7; D might be TRBD2 (6 bases). Between the trimmed V and J ends, which lost 6 bases and 6 bases, there was a span of 15 bases. The CDR3 is made up of 13 amino acids. The germline V gene has CDR1 SGHTA and CDR2 FQGNSA. CDR3 DNA sequence: TGTGCCAGCAGTCTCGGGACTCGGGGCGAGCAGTACTTC. It codes for CASSLGTRGEQYF.

The chain joins TRBV27 to TRBJ2-2; 13 bases line up with TRBD2. CDR1 is MNHEY and CDR2 is SMNVEV in the germline V gene (reference sequence). J gave up 6 bases and V 6 bases, and 4 bases lay outside the gene matches. The length of the CDR3 is 15 residues. CDR3 sequence reads: CASRRTSGSSGELFF. The DNA of the CDR3 is TGTGCCAGCAGACGGACTAGCGGGAGCTCCGGGGAGCTGTTTTTT.

This chain uses TRBV2 with TRBJ2-7; TRBD2 matches at 7 bases. The CDR3 length is 17 residues. CDR1 is SNHLY and CDR2 is FYNNEI in the germline V gene. Germline trimming cut 1 base from V and 4 bases from J; bases unmatched to any gene: 13. The CDR3 nucleotides are TGTGCCAGCAGTGAAGTTCGTTACGCGGGAGTGAAGTACGAGCAGTACTTC. Protein: CASSEVRYAGVKYEQYF. The variable domain in full, with the rest retrieved from reference TRBV2 and TRBJ2-7, is EPEVTQTPSHQVTQMGQEVILRCVPISNHLYFYWYRQILGQKVEFLVSFYNNEISEKSEIFDDQFSVERPDGSNFTLKIRSTKLEDSAMYFCASSEVRYAGVKYEQYFGPGTRLTVT.

V usage is TRBV5-4 and J usage is TRBJ1-1; no definite D call. Germline V lookup: CDR1 SGHNT, CDR2 YYREEE (reference sequence). Trimming cost V 10 bases and J 1 base, with 29 bases left between them. The CDR3 is made up of 18 amino acids. The CDR3 DNA follows: TGTGCCGGAAGACGGGCCGAGGGTTATCGATCGCGGAACACTGAAGCTTTCTTT. Residues: CAGRRAEGYRSRNTEAFF.

The genes are TRBV4-3 and TRBJ1-2; D remains unclear. Germline CDR1 LGHNA, CDR2 YSLEER. V was shortened by 0 bases and J by 8 bases, with 16 bases between the two germline ends. The CDR3 spans 15 residues. The CDR3 nucleotides are TGCGCCAGCAGCCAAGATAGAGAGGTACGAGGGGGCTACACCTTC. This gives the protein CASSQDREVRGGYTF.

The genes are TRBV6-1 and TRBJ1-5, with 10 bases lining up with TRBD1. Germline-derived CDR1 and CDR2 are MNHNS and SASEGT. There are 15 residues in the CDR3. V shed 6 bases and J 6 bases; nucleotides not matched to a gene: 8. The DNA of the CDR3 is TGTGCCAGCAGAAGAGGACAGGGGGACGGTCAGCCCCAGCATTTT. It codes for CASRRGQGDGQPQHF.

The V gene is TRBV19, the J gene TRBJ2-2; D is possibly TRBD1 (5 bases). The germline CDR1 and CDR2 sequences are LNHDA and SQIVND (reference sequence). The V and J ends lost 4 bases and 5 bases respectively, with 14 bases between them. The CDR3 runs to 15 residues. CDR3 protein: CASSTGRGRTGELFF. The DNA for the CDR3 is TGTGCCAGTAGTACGGGTAGGGGTCGGACCGGGGAGCTGTTTTTT.

This sequence joins TRBV19 and TRBJ2-7; TRBD1 matches 7 bases. The germline V gene has CDR1 LNHDA and CDR2 SQIVND (reference sequence). The ends lost 4 bases at V and 3 bases at J; junction bases unmatched: 6. This CDR3 has 14 residues. The CDR3 bases are TGTGCCAGTAGTAGGCCGGGACAGAGCTACGAGCAGTACTTC. It is translated as CASSRPGQSYEQYF. The whole variable domain, remainder taken from reference TRBV19 and TRBJ2-7, is DGGITQSPKYLFRKEGQNVTLSCEQNLNHDAMYWYRQDPGQGLRLIYYSQIVNDFQKGDIAEGYSVSREKKESFPLTVTSAQKNPTAFYLCASSRPGQSYEQYFGPGTRLTVT.

This rearrangement joins TRBV4-2 to TRBJ2-2; D might be TRBD1 (5 bases). V was shortened by 0 bases and J by 4 bases, with 9 bases between the two germline ends. The CDR3 runs 15 residues. From germline, CDR1 is LGHNA and CDR2 YNFKEQ. In DNA form, the CDR3 reads TGTGCCAGCAGCCAAGATCAGGGTGCCACCGGGGAGCTGTTTTTT. Translation gives CASSQDQGATGELFF.

The chain employs TRBV19 and TRBJ2-7, with 9 bases identical to TRBD2. V shed 5 bases and J 1 base; nucleotides not matched to a gene: 18. The germline CDR1 and CDR2 sequences are LNHDA and SQIVND (reference sequence). This CDR3 is 19 amino acids long. DNA of the CDR3: TGTGCCAGTAGTCCCCGCCTACTAGCGGGCCGCACCCAATCCTACGAGCAGTACTTC. Its translation: CASSPRLLAGRTQSYEQYF.

This rearrangement joins TRBV5-1 to TRBJ2-4, with D maybe TRBD2 (6 bases). Between the trimmed V and J ends, which lost 0 bases and 8 bases, there was a span of 18 bases. The germline V gene encodes CDR1 SGHRS and CDR2 YFSETQ. The CDR3 has 16 residues. The CDR3, as DNA: TGCGCCAGCAGCTTGGAGAGGCCGCCGGGAGTAGACATTCAGTACTTC. Translating gives CASSLERPPGVDIQYF.

This clone turned up a few times. The chain joins TRBV2 to TRBJ2-7; 9 positions agree with TRBD2. The CDR3 has 15 residues. With V trimmed by 4 bases and J by 0 bases, 4 bases remained unmatched. Germline values: CDR1 SNHLY, CDR2 FYNNEI. The chain's CDR3 is CASSGGTSRSYEQYF. As DNA, the CDR3 is TGTGCCAGCAGTGGGGGGACTAGCCGCTCCTACGAGCAGTACTTC.

This clone has more than one count but fewer than ten. This sequence joins TRBV28 and TRBJ1-1; D perhaps matches TRBD1 (6 bases). Trimming took 5 bases from V and 0 from J, leaving 13 bases between them. Per the germline V gene, CDR1 is MDHEN and CDR2 is SYDVKM. This CDR3 region has 15 residues. CDR3 loop: CASSPQGSMNTEAFF. The CDR3 DNA is TGTGCCAGCAGTCCCCAGGGGTCGATGAACACTGAAGCTTTCTTT.

J is TRBJ2-3 and V is TRBV7-3, with 10 bases identical to TRBD2. V was clipped by 5 bases and J by 4 bases; unmatched bases: 15. The CDR3 spans 18 residues. The germline CDR1 and CDR2 sequences are SGHTA and FQGTGA. The CDR3 DNA reads TGTGCCAGCAGCACCGTATCCCTAGCGGGAGTATTGCCAGATACGCAGTATTTT. Translation: CASSTVSLAGVLPDTQYF.

The rearrangement links TRBV5-1 to TRBJ2-1; 9 bases are a match to TRBD2. J lost 8 bases, V lost 0 bases, and 6 bases had no gene match. The germline gives CDR1 SGHRS, CDR2 YFSETQ. CDR3 length: 15 amino acids. The CDR3 region is CASSLALAGDYEQFF. In DNA, the CDR3 is TGCGCCAGCAGCTTGGCCTTAGCGGGAGATTATGAGCAGTTCTTC.

V is TRBV5-1 and J is TRBJ1-1; 8 bases map to TRBD1. There are 16 residues in the CDR3. V was clipped by 5 bases and J by 1 base; unmatched bases: 10. Germline assignment: CDR1 SGHRS and CDR2 YFSETQ. CDR3 protein: CASRFNLGTGNTEAFF. CDR3 bases: TGCGCCAGCAGATTTAATTTAGGGACAGGGAACACTGAAGCTTTCTTT.

The V gene is TRBV5-4, the J gene TRBJ2-3; 7 positions match TRBD2. This CDR3 spans 14 amino acids. V lost 4 bases and J lost 2; bases outside the gene matches: 4. The V gene's germline CDR1 is SGHNT and CDR2 YYREEE (reference sequence). CDR3 sequence: CASSIGLVTDTQYF. In DNA, the CDR3 is TGTGCCAGCAGCATCGGACTAGTCACAGATACGCAGTATTTT.

V gene TRBV9 combines with J gene TRBJ2-1; D ambiguous. This CDR3 spans 14 amino acids. Germline V gene data show CDR1 as SGDLS and CDR2 as YYNGEE. With 4 bases removed from V and 8 bases from J, the gap between germline ends came to 16 bases. CDR3 nucleotides: TGTGCCAGCAGCCAATCGAACAATTACCATGAGCAGTTCTTC. It codes for CASSQSNNYHEQFF.